These 10 T cell receptor beta chains came from one sample sequenced in a study of blood T cell repertoires in COVID-19. The protocol was immunoSEQ multiplex PCR, while the TCRdb copy is restricted to in-frame clones and leaves out a portion. The table includes roughly 150,000 clones, approximately 80% detected once. Source material: peripheral blood. The receptors originated from a woman older than 75 with COVID-19, enrolled during active disease.

The rearrangement links TRBV5-6 to TRBJ1-4; D not resolved. The V and J ends lost 5 bases and 5 bases respectively, with 13 bases between them. In germline, CDR1 is SGHDT, CDR2 YYEEEE. The CDR3 totals 14 residues. The CDR3 protein is CASRLEGNNEKLFF. DNA of the CDR3: TGTGCCAGCAGGCTGGAGGGAAACAATGAAAAACTGTTTTTT. The full variable domain, in which reference TRBV5-6 and TRBJ1-4 provide the parts outside the CDR3, is DAGVTQSPTHLIKTRGQQVTLRCSPKSGHDTVSWYQQALGQGPQFIFQYYEEEERQRGNFPDRFSGHQFPNYSSELNVNALLLGDSALYLCASRLEGNNEKLFFGSGTQLSVL.

The chain combines TRBV5-1 with TRBJ1-1, with 7 bases fitting TRBD1. The CDR3 has 15 residues. With 4 bases clipped from V and 3 bases from J, the junction kept 9 bases outside the gene matches. Germline V gene sequence: CDR1 SGHRS, CDR2 YFSETQ. As DNA, the CDR3 is TGCGCCAGCAGCCTAGGACAGGTCGGCGACACTGAAGCTTTCTTT. Translated, it gives CASSLGQVGDTEAFF.

J is TRBJ1-4 and V is TRBV3-1 (or the pseudogene TRBV3-2), with D unclear. V was cut by 0 bases and J by 13 bases, with 6 bases left in between. This CDR3 contains 11 residues. The germline V gene has CDR1 LGHDT and CDR2 YNNKEL (reference sequence). The CDR3 DNA reads TGTGCCAGCAGCCAAGAACGGGGACTGTTTTTT. It specifies CASSQERGLFF.

The chain is built from TRBV3-1 (or the pseudogene TRBV3-2) and TRBJ2-3; TRBD2 agrees at 7 bases. The V segment lost 4 bases and the J segment 2 bases; nucleotides outside the gene matches: 3. CDR3 size: 14 residues. From germline, CDR1 is LGHDT and CDR2 YNNKEL (reference sequence). CDR3 in DNA: TGTGCCAGCAGCCTCCTAGCGGCCACAGATACGCAGTATTTT. Translation gives CASSLLAATDTQYF.

This clone was seen only once. The rearrangement uses TRBV3-1 (or the pseudogene TRBV3-2) and TRBJ2-3, with 8 bases that match TRBD2. Unmatched junction bases numbered 3, after V lost 2 bases and J lost 5 bases. Germline values: CDR1 LGHDT, CDR2 YNNKEL (reference sequence). The length of the CDR3 is 14 residues. CDR3 sequence reads: CASSQMLAGDTQYF. The CDR3 nucleotides are TGTGCCAGCAGCCAAATGCTAGCGGGAGATACGCAGTATTTT.

The gene calls are TRBV9 and TRBJ1-2; D uncertain. CDR1 and CDR2 from the germline V gene are SGDLS and YYNGEE. Trimming pared 0 bases from V and 1 base from J, leaving 4 bases between. The CDR3 sequence is 13 residues long. In nucleotides, the CDR3 is TGTGCCAGCAGCGTAGTCGGTAACTATGGCTACACCTTC. Its translation is CASSVVGNYGYTF.

The chain employs TRBV19 and TRBJ2-2; 10 bases are shared with TRBD1. V was clipped by 6 bases and J by 10 bases; unmatched bases: 8. The CDR3 has 14 residues. Looked up from germline, CDR1 is LNHDA and CDR2 is SQIVND (reference sequence). The CDR3 nucleotides read TGTGCCAGTAGCCCGATGACAGGGGGCTCGGAGCTGTTTTTT. Translating gives CASSPMTGGSELFF.

This clone was detected a few times. This chain connects TRBV27 to TRBJ2-7; 7 nucleotides align to TRBD1. CDR1 MNHEY and CDR2 SMNVEV come from the germline V gene (reference sequence). The CDR3 length is 15 residues. V trimming: 5 bases; J trimming: 6 bases; junction bases outside the gene matches: 13. The CDR3 protein is CASSLRDSLPGEQYF. As DNA, the CDR3 is TGTGCCAGCAGTCTAAGGGACAGTCTCCCAGGCGAGCAGTACTTC.

V usage is TRBV10-1 and J usage is TRBJ2-2, with D hard to call. V shed 8 bases and J shed 0 bases, with 10 bases lying between them. The germline V gene has CDR1 WNHNN and CDR2 SYGVQD (reference sequence). The CDR3 extends over 14 amino acids. For the CDR3, the DNA is TGCGCCAGCCGACGGGTGCCGAACACCGGGGAGCTGTTTTTT. This encodes CASRRVPNTGELFF.

The chain combines TRBV7-3 with TRBJ1-2, with D perhaps TRBD1 (6 bases). The V end was cut by 5 bases, the J end by 0 bases, with 16 bases between. CDR3 length: 16 residues. CDR1 is SGHTA and CDR2 is FQGTGA in the germline V gene. The CDR3, as DNA: TGTGCCAGCAGCCCCCGACCTGGACAGTCTAACTATGGCTACACCTTC. Protein product: CASSPRPGQSNYGYTF.